The 14 T cell receptor beta chains presented below share a single source sample, sequenced in a study of shared clonotypes between healthy human individuals. The assay was immunoSEQ multiplex PCR, and TCRdb's table has in-frame clones only and misses some. This sample has roughly 760,000 clones, with less than 85% found just once. Sequenced input: memory CD4+ T cells sorted from blood. Subset specified: CD45RA-negative fraction. These receptors all stem from a woman aged 30 to 39 in good health.

The rearrangement uses TRBV27 and TRBJ2-7, with 7 nucleotides matching TRBD1. The CDR3 contains 13 residues. Germline-derived CDR1 and CDR2 are MNHEY and SMNVEV (reference sequence). V trimming: 3 bases; J trimming: 12 bases; junction bases outside the gene matches: 11. The CDR3 loop reads CASSLEKQGPLYF. Written as DNA, the CDR3 is TGTGCCAGCAGTTTGGAAAAACAGGGGCCCCTGTACTTC.

About this clone: This specimen includes other DNA sequences encoding the same CDR3. The V call is TRBV28, the J call TRBJ2-5; no definite D call. V shed 9 bases and J shed 0 bases, with 5 bases lying between them. The germline CDR1 and CDR2 sequences are MDHEN and SYDVKM. There are 11 residues in the CDR3. The CDR3 reads CASRYQETQYF. Here the CDR3 DNA reads TGTGCCAGTAGGTACCAAGAGACCCAGTACTTC.

This chain links TRBV18 with TRBJ1-1, with D unresolved. The CDR3 sequence is 12 residues long. Trimming left V 5 bases short and J 4 bases short, with 8 bases between. Per the germline V gene, CDR1 is KGHSH and CDR2 is LQKENI. The CDR3 nucleotides read TGTGCCAGCTCAGACGGAACCACTGAAGCTTTCTTT. Its protein is CASSDGTTEAFF.

V usage is TRBV5-6 and J usage is TRBJ1-5; TRBD1 matches at 9 bases. J was trimmed by 3 bases and V by 3 bases; bases with no gene match: 4. The CDR3 runs to 15 residues. Germline-derived CDR1 and CDR2 are SGHDT and YYEEEE. In nucleotides, the CDR3 is TGTGCCAGCAGCTCCGGGACAGGGTTCAATCAGCCCCAGCATTTT. The encoded protein is CASSSGTGFNQPQHF.

The gene calls are TRBV10-3 and TRBJ2-7; D is perhaps TRBD1 (6 bases). Trimming removed 8 bases from V and 5 bases from J, with 19 bases in between. Germline CDR1 and CDR2: ENHRY and SYGVKD. The CDR3 covers 14 residues. In DNA, the CDR3 is TGTGCCATCGGGACAATCGGTGGTTCCGACGAGCAGTACTTC. Protein sequence: CAIGTIGGSDEQYF.

In its sample, this clone was seen a few times. V is TRBV27 and J is TRBJ2-1; 7 bases agree with TRBD2. The germline V gene has CDR1 MNHEY and CDR2 SMNVEV (reference sequence). Germline trimming cut 0 bases from V and 3 bases from J; bases unmatched to any gene: 5. The CDR3 runs to 16 residues. CDR3 nucleotide sequence: TGTGCCAGCAGTTTATCTGGACTAGGCTTCTACAATGAGCAGTTCTTC. Its protein product is CASSLSGLGFYNEQFF.

This chain links TRBV25-1 with TRBJ2-3; TRBD1 agrees at 9 bases. The junction had 8 bases not matched to a gene; V was cut back by 0 bases and J by 4 bases. This CDR3 is built from 17 residues. Germline CDR1 reads MGHDK; CDR2 reads SYGVNS. The CDR3 nucleotides are TGTGCCAGCAGTGAATATCGGGGACAGGGTTTTGCAGATACGCAGTATTTT. Residues: CASSEYRGQGFADTQYF.

The chain has TRBV6-6 and TRBJ2-2, with D unresolved. CDR3 size: 13 residues. The germline V and J ends were trimmed by 4 bases and 6 bases, with 9 bases remaining between them. Germline V gene lookup returns CDR1 MNHNY and CDR2 SVGAGI (reference sequence). The CDR3 is CASSLPLSGELFF. The CDR3 nucleotides read TGTGCCAGCAGTTTACCCCTCTCCGGGGAGCTGTTTTTT.

This clone was observed a handful of times. The gene calls are TRBV6-1 and TRBJ1-1; D is ambiguous. Trimming pared 3 bases from V and 8 bases from J, leaving 16 bases between. The germline CDR1 and CDR2 sequences are MNHNS and SASEGT. CDR3 size: 14 residues. As DNA, the CDR3 is TGTGCCAGCAGTGAGGGGTGGGCCCGGGAGGAAGCTTTCTTT. As protein: CASSEGWAREEAFF.

V and J are TRBV6-1 and TRBJ2-3; the D gene could be TRBD1 or TRBD2 (5 bases each). In germline, CDR1 is MNHNS, CDR2 SASEGT. Trimming left V 7 bases short and J 9 bases short, with 23 bases between. The CDR3 consists of 15 residues. The CDR3 nucleotides read TGTGCCAGCAAAGGCACACCGGGACCCCACCTCACGCAGTATTTT. Its protein is CASKGTPGPHLTQYF.

This clone has only a few counts. The J gene is TRBJ1-1, the V gene TRBV28; TRBD1 aligns across 9 bases. Per germline, CDR1 MDHEN and CDR2 SYDVKM. Germline trimming cut 6 bases from V and 11 bases from J; bases unmatched to any gene: 10. The CDR3 totals 13 residues. The CDR3 DNA reads TGTGCCAGCAGGGGGACAGGGAGATATGAGGCTTTCTTT. As protein: CASRGTGRYEAFF.

V usage is TRBV27 and J usage is TRBJ2-6; D is undetermined. CDR1 and CDR2 from the germline V gene are MNHEY and SMNVEV (reference sequence). CDR3 size: 13 residues. Trimming took 6 bases from V and 0 from J, leaving 3 bases between them. CDR3 sequence: CASRISGANVLTF. The CDR3 nucleotides read TGTGCCAGCAGAATCTCTGGGGCCAACGTCCTGACTTTC.

The CDR3 sequence is CASRSLTGGDTEAFF. The CDR3 bases are TGTGCCAGTAGATCCTTGACAGGGGGGGACACTGAAGCTTTCTTT. The chain employs TRBV19 and TRBJ1-1; 9 nucleotides line up with TRBD1. J gave up 3 bases and V 6 bases, and 8 bases lay outside the gene matches. There are 15 residues in the CDR3. CDR1 is LNHDA, CDR2 SQIVND, per germline (reference sequence).

This chain joins TRBV28 and TRBJ2-7, with 10 bases lining up with TRBD1. Germline CDR1 MDHEN, CDR2 SYDVKM. CDR3 size: 15 residues. Trimming took 3 bases from V and 5 from J; bases not matched to a gene: 7. The CDR3 region is CASSLGGQGFHEQYF. CDR3 nucleotides: TGTGCCAGCAGTTTGGGGGGACAGGGGTTCCACGAGCAGTACTTC.